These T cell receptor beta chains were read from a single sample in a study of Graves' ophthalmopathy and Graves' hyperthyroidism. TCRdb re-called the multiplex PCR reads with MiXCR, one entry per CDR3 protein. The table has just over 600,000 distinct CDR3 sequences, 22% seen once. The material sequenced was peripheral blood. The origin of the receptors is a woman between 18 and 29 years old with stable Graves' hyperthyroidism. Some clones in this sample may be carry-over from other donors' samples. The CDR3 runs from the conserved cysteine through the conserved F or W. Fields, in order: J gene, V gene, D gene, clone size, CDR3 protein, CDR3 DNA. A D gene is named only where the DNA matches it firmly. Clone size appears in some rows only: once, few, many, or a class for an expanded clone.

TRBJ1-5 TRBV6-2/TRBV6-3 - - CASSYEGRLWLQHF TGTGCCAGCAGTTACGAGGGTCGGTTGTGGCTCCAGCATTTT
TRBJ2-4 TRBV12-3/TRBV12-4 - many CASSRRTERDIKYF TGTGCCAGCAGTCGCAGGACAGAGCGAGACATTAAGTACTTC
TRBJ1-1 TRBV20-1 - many CSARDRVSNTEAFF TGCAGTGCTAGAGATCGAGTTTCGAACACTGAAGCTTTCTTT
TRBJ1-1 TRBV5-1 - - CASSYVAPGDTEAFF TGCGCCAGCAGCTACGTAGCGCCTGGTGACACTGAAGCTTTCTTT
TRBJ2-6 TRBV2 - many CASSEPLSGANVLTF TGTGCCAGCAGTGAGCCCCTCTCTGGGGCCAACGTCCTGACTTTC
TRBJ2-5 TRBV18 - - CASSHRETQYF TGTGCCAGCTCTCACAGGGAGACCCAGTACTTC
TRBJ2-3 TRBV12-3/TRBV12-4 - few CASSLQAGATDTQYF TGTGCCAGCAGTTTACAGGCAGGGGCAACAGATACGCAGTATTTT
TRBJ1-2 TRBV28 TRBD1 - CASTIGGTGSNYGYTF TGTGCCAGCACCATCGGGGGGACAGGGAGTAACTATGGCTACACCTTC
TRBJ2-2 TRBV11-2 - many CASSLVLWRSDTGELFF TGTGCCAGCAGCTTAGTCCTCTGGAGGTCGGACACCGGGGAGCTGTTTTTT
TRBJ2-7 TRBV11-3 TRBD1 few CASSWDRAAYEQYF TGTGCCAGCAGCTGGGACAGGGCCGCCTACGAGCAGTACTTC